One TCR beta chain is described in this entry. The PCR employed 60 Vbeta primers together with 13 Jbeta primers. Sequencing used immunoSEQ multiplex PCR; TCRdb keeps in-frame clones, though not all of them. The table lists 65,000 to 80,000 clones, roughly 80% of them singletons. Germline V gene lookup returns CDR1 MNHEY and CDR2 SVGAGI. The J segment lost 4 bases and the V segment lost 2 bases, leaving 2 bases of the junction unmatched. The CDR3 loop spans 15 amino acids. The data stem from a study of cytomegalovirus exposure and HLA in healthy donors. The chain has TRBV6-5 and TRBJ2-2; TRBD1 matches 9 bases. Sequenced material: PBMCs. The source of this sequence is a woman aged 40 to 50 in good health and CMV-seropositive. CDR3 nucleotide sequence: TGTGCCAGCAGTTACGAGGACAGGGGCACCGGGGAGCTGTTTTTT. This codes for CASSYEDRGTGELFF.